Shown below are 2 T cell receptor beta chains from a single sample sequenced in a study of cytomegalovirus exposure and HLA in healthy donors. Vbeta (60) and Jbeta (13) primers were used in the PCR. This table comes from immunoSEQ multiplex PCR, and its TCRdb copy is limited to in-frame clones, with some not included. The sample holds 100,000 to 150,000 clones, about 10% seen once. Sequencing was carried out using PBMCs. The source of these receptors is a woman under 30 in good health and CMV-seropositive.

V usage is TRBV5-1 and J usage is TRBJ2-1, with TRBD1 matching over 9 bases. CDR1 is SGHRS, CDR2 YFSETQ, per germline. The CDR3 has 11 amino acids. The J segment lost 15 bases and the V segment lost 4 bases, leaving 5 bases of the junction unmatched. CDR3 amino acids: CASSPTGGAFF. The CDR3 DNA follows: TGCGCCAGCAGCCCGACAGGGGGTGCGTTCTTC.

In its sample, this clone was seen a few times. V and J are TRBV19 and TRBJ1-5; tentative D call: TRBD1 (6 bases). The germline gives CDR1 LNHDA, CDR2 SQIVND (reference sequence). CDR3 length equals 16 residues. Trimming took off 2 bases at V and 7 bases at J, with 18 bases between the two ends. The CDR3 DNA reads TGTGCCAGTAGTATATGGGAGCCAGGGGCAAGGCAGCCCCAGCATTTT. Protein: CASSIWEPGARQPQHF.